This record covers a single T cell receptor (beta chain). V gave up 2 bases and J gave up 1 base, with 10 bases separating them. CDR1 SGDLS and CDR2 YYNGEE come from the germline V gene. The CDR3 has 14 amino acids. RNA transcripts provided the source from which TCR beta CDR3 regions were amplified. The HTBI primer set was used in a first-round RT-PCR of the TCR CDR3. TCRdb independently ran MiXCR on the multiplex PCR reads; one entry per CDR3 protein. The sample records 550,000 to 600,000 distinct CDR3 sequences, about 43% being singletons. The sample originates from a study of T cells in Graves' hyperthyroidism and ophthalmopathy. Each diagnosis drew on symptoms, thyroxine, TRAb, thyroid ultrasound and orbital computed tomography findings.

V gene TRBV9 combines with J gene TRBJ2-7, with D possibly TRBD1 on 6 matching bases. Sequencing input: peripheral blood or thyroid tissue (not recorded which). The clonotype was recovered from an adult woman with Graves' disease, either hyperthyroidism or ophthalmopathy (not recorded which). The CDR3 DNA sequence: TGTGCCAGCAGCGTTACAGGGCGGTCCTACGAGCAGTACTTC. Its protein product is CASSVTGRSYEQYF.